This T cell receptor beta chain comes out of a study of CD8 T cells in ankylosing spondylitis. Notes on the study in general: A TCR beta motif made of fewer than 10 highly homologous variants seemed typical of ankylosing spondylitis blood. Disease-linked clones reportedly concentrated significantly in matched ankylosing spondylitis synovial fluid. Past research had described some motif variants in reactive arthritis synovial fluid and blood.

The CDR3 totals 15 residues. CDR1 and CDR2 from the germline V gene are MRHNA and SNTAGT. With 5 bases removed from V and 0 bases from J, the gap between germline ends came to 11 bases. Notes on this clonotype: Its target is unknown.

From the 5' RACE reads, TCRdb called clonotypes with MiXCR, one entry per CDR3 protein. This sample has almost 400,000 distinct CDR3 sequences; under 25% occur once, and the top ten carry about a sixth. The clonotype originates from a male donor with ankylosing spondylitis. The chain is built from TRBV6-4 and TRBJ1-5, with unresolved D. Sequenced: blood, either unsorted or a sorted T cell fraction (not recorded which). In nucleotides, the CDR3 is TGTGCCAGCAGTTGGGAGGCCGATAGCAATCAGCCCCAGCATTTT. As protein: CASSWEADSNQPQHF.